What follows are 10 T cell receptor beta chains derived from one specimen sequenced in a study of T-cell memory formation after mild COVID-19. MiXCR was run by TCRdb on the 5' RACE reads, yielding one entry per CDR3 protein. This sample carries approximately 450,000 distinct CDR3 sequences, roughly 18% of them seen once, and the ten largest clones take about 12%. The sample comprised PBMCs or a T cell subset sorted from them (not recorded which). The receptors were sampled from an adult woman who had mild COVID-19 (a few samples of this study predate the infection). Cell type and time point are not known.

The chain links TRBV24-1 to TRBJ2-1; 8 positions agree with TRBD1. V was clipped by 3 bases and J by 8 bases; unmatched bases: 5. This CDR3 has 14 residues. Per the germline V gene, CDR1 is KGHDR and CDR2 is SFDVKD. CDR3 bases: TGTGCCACCAGTGATGGACAGGGTAGGGATGAGCAGTTCTTC. Translating gives CATSDGQGRDEQFF.

The gene calls are TRBV6-2 or TRBV6-3 and TRBJ2-2; 7 positions agree with TRBD2. Germline CDR1 and CDR2: MNHEY and SVGEGT. With V trimmed by 4 bases and J by 1 base, 6 bases remained unmatched. The CDR3 totals 16 residues. CDR3 bases: TGTGCCAGCAGTTCGGGACTACTACGGAACACCGGGGAGCTGTTTTTT. Translation: CASSSGLLRNTGELFF.

The CDR3: CATSRDKGAYNEQFF. In nucleotides, the CDR3 is TGTGCCACCAGCAGAGATAAGGGGGCCTACAATGAGCAGTTCTTC. J is TRBJ2-1 and V is TRBV15; D may be TRBD1 (6 bases). In germline, CDR1 is LNHNV, CDR2 YYDKDF (reference sequence). This CDR3 region has 15 residues. Trimming removed 0 bases from V and 2 bases from J, with 8 bases in between.

The gene calls are TRBV19 and TRBJ1-2, with TRBD1 matching over 7 bases. The length of the CDR3 is 15 residues. Germline CDR1 is LNHDA and CDR2 is SQIVND (reference sequence). The ends lost 7 bases at V and 5 bases at J; junction bases unmatched: 13. CDR3: CASTPGEGASYGYTF. The CDR3 bases are TGTGCCAGTACCCCCGGGGAGGGGGCATCATATGGCTACACCTTC.

In this sample, this clonotype turned up a few times. The chain uses TRBV3-1 and TRBJ2-1; D perhaps matches TRBD2 (6 bases). CDR3 size: 13 residues. Germline CDR1 is LGHDT and CDR2 is YNNKEL (reference sequence). Trimming pared 7 bases from V and 7 bases from J, leaving 14 bases between. The CDR3 is CASMNSGGNEQFF. CDR3 nucleotides: TGTGCCAGCATGAATAGCGGTGGAAATGAGCAGTTCTTC.

This clonotype appeared many times. The chain recombines TRBV29-1 with TRBJ1-1; D gene ambiguous. The length of the CDR3 is 15 residues. The V end was cut by 5 bases, the J end by 0 bases, with 16 bases between. From germline, CDR1 is SQVTM and CDR2 ANQGSEA. The CDR3 region has the DNA TGCAGCGTTCTCTCTCCAGGCAATCTGAACACTGAAGCTTTCTTT. The encoded protein is CSVLSPGNLNTEAFF.

This clonotype was counted a few times. CDR3 region: CSARDRASGGDTQYF. For the CDR3, the DNA is TGCAGTGCTAGAGATAGGGCCAGCGGGGGTGATACGCAGTATTTT. The chain couples TRBV20-1 to TRBJ2-3, with TRBD2 matching over 8 bases. The junction had 8 bases not matched to a gene; V was cut back by 0 bases and J by 6 bases. The CDR3 is made up of 15 amino acids. Germline assignment: CDR1 DFQATT and CDR2 SNEGSKA (reference sequence).

For this clonotype: Compared with germline, one end of the junction differs, possibly owing to a read error. The chain carries TRBV29-1 and TRBJ2-1, with 10 bases that match TRBD2. Germline-derived CDR1 and CDR2 are SQVTM and ANQGSEA. This CDR3 contains 14 residues. The CDR3 bases are TGCAGCGCTGAAAGCGGGGGGGTCTACAATGAGCAGTTCTTC. Translation gives CSAESGGVYNEQFF.

J is TRBJ2-1 and V is TRBV30, with TRBD1 identical over 7 bases. Germline V CDR1 and CDR2: GTSNPN, SVGIG (reference sequence). This CDR3 has 11 amino acids. The trim removed 3 bases at V and 12 bases at J, leaving 5 bases unmatched. The CDR3: CAWSENRGQFF. The CDR3 region has the DNA TGTGCCTGGAGCGAAAACAGGGGGCAGTTCTTC. Full variable domain (missing parts from reference TRBV30 and TRBJ2-1): SQTIHQWPATLVQPVGSPLSLECTVEGTSNPNLYWYRQAAGRGLQLLFYSVGIGQISSEVPQNLSASRPQDRQFILSSKKLLLSDSGFYLCAWSENRGQFFGPGTRLTVL.

This clonotype was observed a handful of times. The chain recombines TRBV4-2 with TRBJ2-5, with D perhaps TRBD1 (6 bases). Trimming took off 1 base at V and 3 bases at J, with 12 bases between the two ends. Per the germline V gene, CDR1 is LGHNA and CDR2 is YNFKEQ. This CDR3 contains 15 residues. The CDR3 DNA reads as TGTGCCAGCAGCCAAGTTTATCAGGGGAAAGAGACCCAGTACTTC. Residues: CASSQVYQGKETQYF.